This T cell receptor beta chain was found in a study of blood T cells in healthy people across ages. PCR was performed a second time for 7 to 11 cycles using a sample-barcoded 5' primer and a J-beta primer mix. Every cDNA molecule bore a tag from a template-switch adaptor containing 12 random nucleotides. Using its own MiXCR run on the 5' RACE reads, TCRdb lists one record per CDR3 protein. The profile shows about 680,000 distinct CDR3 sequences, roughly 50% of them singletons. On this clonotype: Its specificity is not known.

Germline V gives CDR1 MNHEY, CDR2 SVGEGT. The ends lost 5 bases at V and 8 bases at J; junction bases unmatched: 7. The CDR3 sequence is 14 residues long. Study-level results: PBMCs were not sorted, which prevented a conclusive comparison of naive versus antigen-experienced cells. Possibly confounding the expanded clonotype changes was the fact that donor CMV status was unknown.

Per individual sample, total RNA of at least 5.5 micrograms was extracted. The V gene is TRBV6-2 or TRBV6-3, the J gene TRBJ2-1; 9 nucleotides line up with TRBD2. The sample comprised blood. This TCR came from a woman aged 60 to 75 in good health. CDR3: CASSTPGLAYEQFF. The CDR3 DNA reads TGTGCCAGCAGTACGCCGGGACTAGCCTATGAGCAGTTCTTC.